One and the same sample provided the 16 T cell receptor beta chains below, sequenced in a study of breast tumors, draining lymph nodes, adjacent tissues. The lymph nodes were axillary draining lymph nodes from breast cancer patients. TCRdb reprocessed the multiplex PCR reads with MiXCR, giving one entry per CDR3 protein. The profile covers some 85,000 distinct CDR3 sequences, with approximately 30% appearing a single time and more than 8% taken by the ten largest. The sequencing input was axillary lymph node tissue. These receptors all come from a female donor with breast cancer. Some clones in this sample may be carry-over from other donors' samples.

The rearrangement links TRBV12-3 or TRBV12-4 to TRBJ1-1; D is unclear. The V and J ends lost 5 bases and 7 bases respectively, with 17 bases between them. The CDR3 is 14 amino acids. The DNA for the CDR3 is TGTGCCAGCAGTACCCCCCGGACTACTCTTGAAGCTTTCTTT. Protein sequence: CASSTPRTTLEAFF.

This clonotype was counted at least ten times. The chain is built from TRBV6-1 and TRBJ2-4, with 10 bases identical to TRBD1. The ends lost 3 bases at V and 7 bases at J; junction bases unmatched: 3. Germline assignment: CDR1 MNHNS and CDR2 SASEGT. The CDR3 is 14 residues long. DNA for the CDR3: TGTGCCAGCAGTGAGAGGGACAGGGGCAACATTCAGTACTTC. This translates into CASSERDRGNIQYF.

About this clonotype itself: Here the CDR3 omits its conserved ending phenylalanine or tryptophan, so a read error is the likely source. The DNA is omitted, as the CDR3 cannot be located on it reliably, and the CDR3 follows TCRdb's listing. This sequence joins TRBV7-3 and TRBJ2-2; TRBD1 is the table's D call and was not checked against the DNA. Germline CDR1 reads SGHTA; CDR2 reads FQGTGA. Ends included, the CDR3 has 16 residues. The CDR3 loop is CASSFTGTTNTGELDL.

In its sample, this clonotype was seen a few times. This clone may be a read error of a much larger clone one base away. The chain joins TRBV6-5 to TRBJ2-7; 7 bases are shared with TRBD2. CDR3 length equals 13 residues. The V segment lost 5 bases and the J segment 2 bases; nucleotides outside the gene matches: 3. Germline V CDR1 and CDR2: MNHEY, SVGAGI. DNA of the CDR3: TGTGCCAGCAGTCACGGACTAGCCTACGAGCAGTACTTC. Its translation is CASSHGLAYEQYF.

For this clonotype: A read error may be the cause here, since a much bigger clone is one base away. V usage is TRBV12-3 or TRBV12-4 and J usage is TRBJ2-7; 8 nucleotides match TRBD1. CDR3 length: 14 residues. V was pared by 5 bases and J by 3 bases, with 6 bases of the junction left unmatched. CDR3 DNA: TGTGCCAGCAGTGAGACAGGGGTTGTCTACGAGCAGTACTTC. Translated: CASSETGVVYEQYF.

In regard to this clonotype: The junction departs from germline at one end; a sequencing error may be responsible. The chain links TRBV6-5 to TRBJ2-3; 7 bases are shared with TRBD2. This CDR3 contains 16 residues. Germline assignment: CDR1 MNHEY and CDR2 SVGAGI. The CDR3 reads CASSHSSSGSTDTQYF. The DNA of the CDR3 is TGTGCCAGCAGTCACTCGAGTAGCGGGTCCACAGATACGCAGTATTTT.

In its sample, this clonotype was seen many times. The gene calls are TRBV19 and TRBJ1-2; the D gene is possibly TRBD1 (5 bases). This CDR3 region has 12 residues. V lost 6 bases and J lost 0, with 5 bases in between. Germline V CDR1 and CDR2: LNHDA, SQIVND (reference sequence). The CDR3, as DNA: TGTGCCAGTAGGACAGCTAACTATGGCTACACCTTC. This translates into CASRTANYGYTF.

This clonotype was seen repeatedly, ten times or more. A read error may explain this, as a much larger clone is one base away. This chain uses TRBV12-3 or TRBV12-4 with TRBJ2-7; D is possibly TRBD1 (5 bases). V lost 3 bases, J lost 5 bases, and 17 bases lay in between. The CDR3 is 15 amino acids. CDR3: CASSFAAQGNHEQYF. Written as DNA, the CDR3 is TGTGCCAGCAGTTTCGCGGCGCAGGGTAACCACGAGCAGTACTTC.

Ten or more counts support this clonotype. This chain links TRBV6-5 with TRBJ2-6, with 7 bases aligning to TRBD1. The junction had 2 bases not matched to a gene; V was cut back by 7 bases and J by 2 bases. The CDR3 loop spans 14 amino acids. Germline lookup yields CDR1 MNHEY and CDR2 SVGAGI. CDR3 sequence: CASTTGAGANVLTF. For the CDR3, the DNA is TGTGCCAGCACCACAGGGGCTGGGGCCAACGTCCTGACTTTC.

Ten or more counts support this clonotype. The CDR3, as DNA: TGTGCCAGCAGCCTGGGACAGTTAGAGACCCAGTACTTC. Protein: CASSLGQLETQYF. The V call is TRBV11-3, the J call TRBJ2-5; 7 positions match TRBD1. CDR3 length: 13 residues. Germline V CDR1 and CDR2: SGHNT, YENEEA. With 5 bases clipped from V and 4 bases from J, the junction kept 4 bases outside the gene matches.

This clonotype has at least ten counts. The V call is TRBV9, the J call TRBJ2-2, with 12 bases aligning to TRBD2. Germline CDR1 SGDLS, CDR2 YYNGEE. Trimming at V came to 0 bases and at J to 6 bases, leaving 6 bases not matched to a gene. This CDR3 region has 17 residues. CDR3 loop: CASSVALLAGGAGELFF. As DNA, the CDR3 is TGTGCCAGCAGCGTAGCTCTCCTAGCGGGAGGGGCCGGGGAGCTGTTTTTT. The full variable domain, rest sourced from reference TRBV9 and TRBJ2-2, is DSGVTQTPKHLITATGQRVTLRCSPRSGDLSVYWYQQSLDQGLQFLIQYYNGEERAKGNILERFSAQQFPDLHSELNLSSLELGDSALYFCASSVALLAGGAGELFFGEGSRLTVL.

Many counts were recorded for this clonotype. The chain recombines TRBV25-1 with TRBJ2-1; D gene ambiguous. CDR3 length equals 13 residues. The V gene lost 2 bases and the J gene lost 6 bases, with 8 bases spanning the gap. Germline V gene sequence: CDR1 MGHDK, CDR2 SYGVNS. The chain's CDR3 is CASSEPGFNEQFF. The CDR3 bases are TGTGCCAGCAGTGAACCAGGCTTCAATGAGCAGTTCTTC.

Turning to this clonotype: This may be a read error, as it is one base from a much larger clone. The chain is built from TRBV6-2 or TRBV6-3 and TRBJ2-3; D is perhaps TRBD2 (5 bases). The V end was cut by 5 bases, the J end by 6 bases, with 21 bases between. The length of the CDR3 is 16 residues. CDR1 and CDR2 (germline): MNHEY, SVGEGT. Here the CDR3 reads CASSHRIGGGFDTQYF. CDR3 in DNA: TGTGCCAGCAGTCACCGCATAGGAGGCGGTTTTGATACGCAGTATTTT.

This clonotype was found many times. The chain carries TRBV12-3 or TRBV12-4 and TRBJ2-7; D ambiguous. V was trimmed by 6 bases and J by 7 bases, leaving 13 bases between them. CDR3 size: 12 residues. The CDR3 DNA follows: TGTGCCAGCAGATACGACCGTAGTGAGCAGTACTTC. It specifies CASRYDRSEQYF.

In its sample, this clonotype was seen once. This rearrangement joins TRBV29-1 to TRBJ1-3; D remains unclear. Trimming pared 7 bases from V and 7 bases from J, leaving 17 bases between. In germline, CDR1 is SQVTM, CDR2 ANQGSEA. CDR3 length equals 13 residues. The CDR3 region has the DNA TGCAGCGCCCGCGGAACCGGGGTTAACACCATATATTTT. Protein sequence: CSARGTGVNTIYF.

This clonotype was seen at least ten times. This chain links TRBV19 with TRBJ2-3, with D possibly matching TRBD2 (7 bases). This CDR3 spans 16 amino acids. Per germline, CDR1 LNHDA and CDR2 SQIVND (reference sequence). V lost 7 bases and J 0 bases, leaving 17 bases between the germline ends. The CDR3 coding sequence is TGTGCCAGTACCAAGGGGGGGATTCGTAGCACAGATACGCAGTATTTT. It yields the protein CASTKGGIRSTDTQYF.